This T cell receptor beta chain was recorded in a study of CD8+ T cells in alopecia areata. In germline, CDR1 is SQVTM, CDR2 ANQGSEA. V was shortened by 4 bases and J by 7 bases, with 14 bases between the two germline ends. The CDR3 loop spans 14 amino acids. It was cDNA, reverse transcribed from extracted RNA, that served as the sequencing template. Generated by immunoSEQ multiplex PCR, the TCRdb table keeps only in-frame clones and is missing some. The table shows under 250,000 clones, with 45% to 70% occurring only once. The TCR sequence derives from a human donor in good health. The chain combines TRBV29-1 with TRBJ1-6, with TRBD1 as a possible D gene (5 bases). Sequenced input: CD8+ T cells sorted from blood. The CDR3 nucleotides are TGCAGCGTTGTCACGGGGGTTGGGAATTCACCCCTCCACTTT. Protein: CSVVTGVGNSPLHF.